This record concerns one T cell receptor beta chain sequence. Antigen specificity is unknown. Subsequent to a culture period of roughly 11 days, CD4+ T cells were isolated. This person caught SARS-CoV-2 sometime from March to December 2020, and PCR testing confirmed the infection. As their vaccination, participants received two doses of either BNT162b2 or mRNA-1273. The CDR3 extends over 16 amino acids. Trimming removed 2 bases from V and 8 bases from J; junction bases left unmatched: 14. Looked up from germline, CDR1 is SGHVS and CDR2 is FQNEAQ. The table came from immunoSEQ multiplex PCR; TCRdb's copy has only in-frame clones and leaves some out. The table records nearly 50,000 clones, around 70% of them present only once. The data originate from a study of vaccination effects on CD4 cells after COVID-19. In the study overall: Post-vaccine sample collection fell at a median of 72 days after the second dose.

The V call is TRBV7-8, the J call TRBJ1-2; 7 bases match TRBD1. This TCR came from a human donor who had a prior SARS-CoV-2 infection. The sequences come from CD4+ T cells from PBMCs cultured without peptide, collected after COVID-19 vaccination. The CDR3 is CASSLKRDRLLKGYTF. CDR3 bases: TGTGCCAGCAGCTTAAAACGGGACAGACTCCTGAAGGGCTACACCTTC. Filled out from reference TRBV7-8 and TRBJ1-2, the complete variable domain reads GAGVSQSPRYKVAKRGQDVALRCDPISGHVSLFWYQQALGQGPEFLTYFQNEAQLDKSGLPSDRFFAERPEGSVSTLKIQRTQQEDSAVYLCASSLKRDRLLKGYTFGSGTRLTVV.